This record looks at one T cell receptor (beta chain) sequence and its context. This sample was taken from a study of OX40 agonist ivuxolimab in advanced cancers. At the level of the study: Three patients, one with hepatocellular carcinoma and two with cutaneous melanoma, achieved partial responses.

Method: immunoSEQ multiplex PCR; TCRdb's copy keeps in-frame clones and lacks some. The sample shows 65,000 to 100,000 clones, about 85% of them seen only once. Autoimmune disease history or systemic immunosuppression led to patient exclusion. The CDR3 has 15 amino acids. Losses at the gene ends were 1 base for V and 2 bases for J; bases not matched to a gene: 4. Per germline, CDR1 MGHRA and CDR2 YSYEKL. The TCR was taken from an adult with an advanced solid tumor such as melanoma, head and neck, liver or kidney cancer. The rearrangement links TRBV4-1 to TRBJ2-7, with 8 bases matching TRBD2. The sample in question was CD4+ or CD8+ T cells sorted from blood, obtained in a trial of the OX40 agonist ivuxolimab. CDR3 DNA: TGCGCCAGCAGCCAAGGCGGGAGGTTAACCTACGAGCAGTACTTC. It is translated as CASSQGGRLTYEQYF.